The subject of this entry is one T cell receptor (beta chain). Antigen specificity is unknown. Distinct nucleotide sequences in the sample also encode this CDR3. The sample comes from a study of cytomegalovirus exposure and HLA in healthy donors. General observations from the study: Certain sequence variants were highly shared and formed a cluster, and this cluster was likely a sequencing artifact. Associated with cytomegalovirus, according to the listing, were 150 to 200 TCR beta chains.

In the PCR, 60 Vbeta and 13 Jbeta primers were used. Clones were read by immunoSEQ multiplex PCR, and TCRdb kept only the in-frame ones, dropping some. There are around 140,000 clones in the sample; about 71% occur only once, and under 2.5% lies in the top ten. The CDR3 sequence is 13 residues long. The V end lost 0 bases, the J end lost 3 bases, and 5 bases lay between the germline ends. Germline values: CDR1 KGHSH, CDR2 LQKENI. The sequenced sample consisted of PBMCs. The sequence came from a woman aged 60-75 years in good health and CMV-seropositive. J is TRBJ1-1 and V is TRBV18; the D is unclear. This CDR3 is CASSPPGDTEAFF. CDR3 bases: TGTGCCAGCTCACCACCCGGGGACACTGAAGCTTTCTTT.